The clone carrying this T cell receptor (beta chain) was detected only once. Its antigen is as yet unknown. V gave up 8 bases and J gave up 4 bases; unmatched junction bases: 13. This CDR3 region has 16 residues. Germline CDR1 is MDHEN and CDR2 is SYDVKM. The data were produced by immunoSEQ multiplex PCR, yet TCRdb's version contains in-frame clones alone and is incomplete. Of about 88,000 clones in the sample, about 90% were seen once. This record belongs to a study of T cell responses to AZD1222 COVID-19 vaccine. General study points: In a largely white British group with more females than males, clonal diversity was possibly underestimated.

The sequenced sample was peripheral blood, obtained on day 0 of AZD1222 vaccination. This chain uses TRBV28 with TRBJ2-3; TRBD2 aligns across 9 bases. The receptor was derived from an adult in good health. As DNA, the CDR3 is TGTGCCAGCTCCCCCCAGGGCGGGAGGGCTTCAGATACGCAGTATTTT. This codes for CASSPQGGRASDTQYF. Variable domain in full (rest from reference TRBV28 and TRBJ2-3): DVKVTQSSRYLVKRTGEKVFLECVQDMDHENMFWYRQDPGLGLRLIYFSYDVKMKEKGDIPEGYSVSREKKERFSLILESASTNQTSMYLCASSPQGGRASDTQYFGPGTRLTVL.